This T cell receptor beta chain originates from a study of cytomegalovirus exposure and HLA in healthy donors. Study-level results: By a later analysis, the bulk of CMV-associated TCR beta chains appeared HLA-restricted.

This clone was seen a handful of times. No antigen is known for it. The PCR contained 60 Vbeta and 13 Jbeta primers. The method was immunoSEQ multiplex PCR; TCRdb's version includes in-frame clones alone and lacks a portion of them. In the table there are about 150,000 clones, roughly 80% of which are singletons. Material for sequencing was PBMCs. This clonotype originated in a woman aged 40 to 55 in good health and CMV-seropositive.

CDR3 amino acids: CASSLAGVAGDEQYF. The CDR3 bases are TGTGCCAGCAGCTTGGCCGGGGTAGCGGGTGACGAGCAGTACTTC. This rearrangement joins TRBV5-6 to TRBJ2-7, with TRBD2 identical over 7 bases. V shed 0 bases and J 5 bases; nucleotides not matched to a gene: 8. The germline V gene has CDR1 SGHDT and CDR2 YYEEEE. CDR3 length equals 15 residues.